This TCR beta chain stems from a study of T-cell reconstitution after alpha-beta-depleted transplantation in children. V lost 4 bases, J lost 8 bases, and 11 bases lay in between. CDR1 and CDR2 (germline): LGHDT, YNNKEL (reference sequence). The CDR3 sequence is 12 residues long. Unique molecular identifiers were built into the TCRbeta library. Each CDR3 protein is one row after TCRdb ran MiXCR on the PCR reads. The sample holds hundreds of thousands of distinct CDR3 sequences, approximately 12% seen once. This clonotype was found many times. The sequenced sample was PBMCs, obtained from the stem cell graft. The TCR comes from a human donor who donated a stem cell graft to a child with Fanconi anemia. The chain couples TRBV3-1 to TRBJ1-2, with D perhaps matching TRBD1 (5 bases). The CDR3 nucleotides are TGTGCCAGCAGCCCGCCCGGGGGGGGCTACACCTTC. Translating it yields CASSPPGGGYTF.